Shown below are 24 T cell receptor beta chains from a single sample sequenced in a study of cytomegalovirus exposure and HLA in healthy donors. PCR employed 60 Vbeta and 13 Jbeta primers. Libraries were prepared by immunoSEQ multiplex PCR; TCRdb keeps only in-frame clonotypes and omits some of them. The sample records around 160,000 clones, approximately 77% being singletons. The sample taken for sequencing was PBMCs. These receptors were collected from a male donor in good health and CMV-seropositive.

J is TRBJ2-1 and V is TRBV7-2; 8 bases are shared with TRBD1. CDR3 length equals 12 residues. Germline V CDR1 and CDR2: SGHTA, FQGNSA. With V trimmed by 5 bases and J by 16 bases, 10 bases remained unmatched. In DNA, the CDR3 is TGTGCCAGCAGCCACCGAGACAGGGGAATATTCTTC. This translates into CASSHRDRGIFF.

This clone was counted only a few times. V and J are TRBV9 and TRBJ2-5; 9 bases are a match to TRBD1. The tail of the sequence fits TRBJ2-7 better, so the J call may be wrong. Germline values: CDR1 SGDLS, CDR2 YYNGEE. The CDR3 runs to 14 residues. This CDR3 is CASSVGQGAYEQYF. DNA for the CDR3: TGTGCCAGCAGCGTAGGACAGGGGGCCTACGAGCAGTACTTC.

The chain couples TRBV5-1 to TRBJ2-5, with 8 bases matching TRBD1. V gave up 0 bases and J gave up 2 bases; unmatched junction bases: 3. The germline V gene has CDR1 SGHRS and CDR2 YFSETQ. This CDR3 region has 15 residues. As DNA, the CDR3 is TGCGCCAGCAGCTTGGCACAGGGGGGACAAGAGACCCAGTACTTC. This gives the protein CASSLAQGGQETQYF.

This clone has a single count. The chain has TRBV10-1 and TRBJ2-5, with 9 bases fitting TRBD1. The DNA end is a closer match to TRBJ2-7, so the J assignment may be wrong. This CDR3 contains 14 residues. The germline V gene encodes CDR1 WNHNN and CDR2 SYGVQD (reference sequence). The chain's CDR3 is CASIGRDRVLEQYF. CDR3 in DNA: TGCGCCAGCATCGGCCGGGACAGGGTACTCGAGCAGTACTTC.

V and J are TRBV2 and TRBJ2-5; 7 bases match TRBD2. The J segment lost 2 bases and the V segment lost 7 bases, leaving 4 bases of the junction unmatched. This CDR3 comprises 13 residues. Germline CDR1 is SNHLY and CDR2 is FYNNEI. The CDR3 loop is CASTRGLQETQYF. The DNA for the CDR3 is TGTGCCAGCACTAGGGGACTACAAGAGACCCAGTACTTC.

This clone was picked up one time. DNA for the CDR3: TGTGCCAGCATACATCTAGCGCGGAGCACAGATACGCAGTATTTT. This sequence encodes CASIHLARSTDTQYF. The chain carries TRBV5-6 and TRBJ2-3; D is perhaps TRBD2 (6 bases). V was cut by 6 bases and J by 0 bases, with 14 bases left in between. There are 15 residues in the CDR3. Germline CDR1 is SGHDT and CDR2 is YYEEEE. Looking up the rest from reference TRBV5-6 and TRBJ2-3 gives the full variable domain: DAGVTQSPTHLIKTRGQQVTLRCSPKSGHDTVSWYQQALGQGPQFIFQYYEEEERQRGNFPDRFSGHQFPNYSSELNVNALLLGDSALYLCASIHLARSTDTQYFGPGTRLTVL.

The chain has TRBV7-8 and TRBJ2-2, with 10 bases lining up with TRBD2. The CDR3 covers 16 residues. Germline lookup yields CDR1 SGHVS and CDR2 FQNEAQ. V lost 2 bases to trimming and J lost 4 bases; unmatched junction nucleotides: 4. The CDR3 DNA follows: TGTGCCAGCAGCTTACTAGCGGGAGTCCCCACCGGGGAGCTGTTTTTT. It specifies CASSLLAGVPTGELFF.

CDR3: CASSWASGGPSYNEQFF. CDR3 nucleotide sequence: TGTGCCAGCAGCTGGGCTAGCGGGGGCCCTTCCTACAATGAGCAGTTCTTC. The chain uses TRBV11-1 and TRBJ2-1; TRBD2 agrees at 10 bases. V lost 4 bases to trimming and J lost 1 base; unmatched junction nucleotides: 7. The CDR3 extends over 17 amino acids. CDR1 is SGHAT and CDR2 is FQDESV in the germline V gene (reference sequence).

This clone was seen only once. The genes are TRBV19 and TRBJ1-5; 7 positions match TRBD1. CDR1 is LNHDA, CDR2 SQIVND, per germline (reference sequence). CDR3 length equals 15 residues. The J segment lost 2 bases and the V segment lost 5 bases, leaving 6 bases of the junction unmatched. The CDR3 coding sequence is TGTGCCAGTAGTGGGGGACAGTCTGGCAATCAGCCCCAGCATTTT. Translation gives CASSGGQSGNQPQHF.

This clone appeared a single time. Here the CDR3 reads CASSRSTGFAYEQYF. In nucleotides, the CDR3 is TGCGCCAGCAGCCGCTCGACAGGGTTTGCCTACGAGCAGTACTTC. The rearrangement joins TRBV4-1 to TRBJ2-5, with 7 bases that match TRBD1. The J call may not be correct, given that the DNA end is closer to TRBJ2-7. This CDR3 comprises 15 residues. Germline V gives CDR1 MGHRA, CDR2 YSYEKL.

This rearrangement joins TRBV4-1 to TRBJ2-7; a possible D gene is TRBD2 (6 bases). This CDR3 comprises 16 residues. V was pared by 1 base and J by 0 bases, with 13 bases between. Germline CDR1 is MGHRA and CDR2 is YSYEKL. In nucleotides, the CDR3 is TGCGCCAGCAGCCAAGGCGTGGCGGGGAGCTCCTACGAGCAGTACTTC. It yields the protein CASSQGVAGSSYEQYF.

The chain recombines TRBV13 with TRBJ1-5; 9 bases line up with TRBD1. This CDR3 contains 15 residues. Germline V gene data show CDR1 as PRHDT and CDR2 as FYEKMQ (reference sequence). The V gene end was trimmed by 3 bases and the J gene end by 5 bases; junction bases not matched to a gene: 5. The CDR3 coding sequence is TGTGCCAGCAGCTTGGGACAGGGACCCCATCAGCCCCAGCATTTT. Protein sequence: CASSLGQGPHQPQHF.

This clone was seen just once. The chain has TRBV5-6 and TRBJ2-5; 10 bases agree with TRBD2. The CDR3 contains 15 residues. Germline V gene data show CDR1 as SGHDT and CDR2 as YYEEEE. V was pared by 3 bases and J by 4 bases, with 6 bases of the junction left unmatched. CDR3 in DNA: TGTGCCAGCAGCTGGGGGTCTAGCGGGGGAGAGACCCAGTACTTC. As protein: CASSWGSSGGETQYF.

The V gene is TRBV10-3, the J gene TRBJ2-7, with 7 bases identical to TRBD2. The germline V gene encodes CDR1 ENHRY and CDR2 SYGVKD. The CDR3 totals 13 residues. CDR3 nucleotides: TGTGCTGGCGGGGAGGGGACGTCCTACGAGCAGTACTTC. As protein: CAGGEGTSYEQYF.

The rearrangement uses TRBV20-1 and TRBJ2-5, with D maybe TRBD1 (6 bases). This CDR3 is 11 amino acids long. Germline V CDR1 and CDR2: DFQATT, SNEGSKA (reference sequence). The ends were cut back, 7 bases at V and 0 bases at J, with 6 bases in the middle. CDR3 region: CSGQDQETQYF. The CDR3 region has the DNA TGCAGTGGACAGGACCAAGAGACCCAGTACTTC.

This CDR3 reads CASTLGQGSEQYF. The CDR3 nucleotides are TGTGCCAGCACCCTAGGTCAGGGGTCCGAGCAGTACTTC. The chain combines TRBV2 with TRBJ2-7; a weak D match, TRBD1 (6 bases). From germline, CDR1 is SNHLY and CDR2 FYNNEI. Deletions cut 7 bases from V and 6 bases from J, with 16 bases between. The CDR3 contains 13 residues.

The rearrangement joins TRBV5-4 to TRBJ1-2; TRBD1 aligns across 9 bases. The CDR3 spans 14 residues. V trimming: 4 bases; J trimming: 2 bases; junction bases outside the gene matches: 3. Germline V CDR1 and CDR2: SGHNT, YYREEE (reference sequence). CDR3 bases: TGTGCCAGCAGCCCGGACAGGGGCAACTATGGCTACACCTTC. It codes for CASSPDRGNYGYTF.

The DNA of the CDR3 is TGTGCCAGCAGTGCACAGGGAGGGGGAGAGACCCAGTACTTC. Translating gives CASSAQGGGETQYF. The rearrangement uses TRBV25-1 and TRBJ2-5; tentatively, D is TRBD2 (7 bases). The V end was cut by 4 bases, the J end by 4 bases, with 13 bases between. This CDR3 is 14 amino acids long. Germline CDR1 and CDR2: MGHDK and SYGVNS.

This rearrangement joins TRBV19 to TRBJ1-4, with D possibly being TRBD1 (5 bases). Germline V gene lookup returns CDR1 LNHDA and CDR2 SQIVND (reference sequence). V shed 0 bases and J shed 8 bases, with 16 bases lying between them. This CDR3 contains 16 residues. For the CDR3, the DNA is TGTGCCAGTAGTATAGAAGGGGACTCCGCTTCCGAAAAACTGTTTTTT. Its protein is CASSIEGDSASEKLFF.

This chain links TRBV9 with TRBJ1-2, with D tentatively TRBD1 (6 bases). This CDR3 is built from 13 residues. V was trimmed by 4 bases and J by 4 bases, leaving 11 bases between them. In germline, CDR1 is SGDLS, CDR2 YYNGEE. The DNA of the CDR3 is TGTGCCAGCAGCCCGGACAGTTTCTATGGCTACACCTTC. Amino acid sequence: CASSPDSFYGYTF.

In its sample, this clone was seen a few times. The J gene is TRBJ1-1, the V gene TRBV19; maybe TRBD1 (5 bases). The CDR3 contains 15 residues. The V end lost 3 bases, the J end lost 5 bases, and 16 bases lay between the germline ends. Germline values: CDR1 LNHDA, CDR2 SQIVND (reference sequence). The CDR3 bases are TGTGCCAGTAGTATCGTCGGGGGGGGAGGTACTGAAGCTTTCTTT. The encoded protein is CASSIVGGGGTEAFF.

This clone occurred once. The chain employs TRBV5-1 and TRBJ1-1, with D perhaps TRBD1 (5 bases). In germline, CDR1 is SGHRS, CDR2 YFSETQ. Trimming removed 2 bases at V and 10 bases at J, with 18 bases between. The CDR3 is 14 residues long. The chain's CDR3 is CASSLRDQTRGAFF. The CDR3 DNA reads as TGCGCCAGCAGCTTAAGGGACCAGACTAGGGGAGCTTTCTTT.

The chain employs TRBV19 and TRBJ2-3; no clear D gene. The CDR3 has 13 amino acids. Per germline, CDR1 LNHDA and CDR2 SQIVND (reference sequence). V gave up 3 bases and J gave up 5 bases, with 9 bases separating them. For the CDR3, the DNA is TGTGCCAGTAGTATCCCCTTCGGAGATACGCAGTATTTT. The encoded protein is CASSIPFGDTQYF.

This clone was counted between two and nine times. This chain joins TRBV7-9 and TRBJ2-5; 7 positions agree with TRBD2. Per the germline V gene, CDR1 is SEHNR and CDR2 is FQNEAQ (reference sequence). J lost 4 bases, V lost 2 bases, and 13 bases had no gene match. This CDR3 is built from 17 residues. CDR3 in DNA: TGTGCCAGCAGCTTATCGGGGAGGGCAAGGTTTGCAGAGACCCAGTACTTC. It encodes CASSLSGRARFAETQYF. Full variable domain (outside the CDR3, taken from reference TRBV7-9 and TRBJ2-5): DTGVSQNPRHKITKRGQNVTFRCDPISEHNRLYWYRQTLGQGPEFLTYFQNEAQLEKSRLLSDRFSAERPKGSFSTLEIQRTEQGDSAMYLCASSLSGRARFAETQYFGPGTRLLVL.